This T cell receptor beta chain was documented in a study of T cells in Graves' hyperthyroidism and ophthalmopathy. Study-level information: Peripheral blood was collected at initial diagnosis, before any treatment.

The PBMCs were sourced from fresh peripheral blood (10 ml). This clonotype has just a few counts. What was amplified from RNA transcripts were TCR beta CDR3 regions. Carried out on the TCR CDR3, a first-round RT-PCR used the HTBI primer set. TCRdb re-derived calls from the multiplex PCR reads in MiXCR, one entry per CDR3 protein. The sample has about 300,000 distinct CDR3 sequences, approximately 17% seen once; the top ten hold approximately 35%. Per germline, CDR1 MDHEN and CDR2 SYDVKM. Trimming at V came to 3 bases and at J to 10 bases, leaving 6 bases not matched to a gene. This CDR3 region has 13 residues.

Sequencing was carried out using blood. The V and J genes are TRBV28 and TRBJ2-1, with 7 bases matching TRBD2. This clonotype was sampled from a man between 25 and 39 years old with Graves' hyperthyroidism. The CDR3: CASSFWLAEEQFF. The DNA for the CDR3 is TGTGCCAGCAGTTTTTGGCTAGCGGAGGAGCAGTTCTTC.